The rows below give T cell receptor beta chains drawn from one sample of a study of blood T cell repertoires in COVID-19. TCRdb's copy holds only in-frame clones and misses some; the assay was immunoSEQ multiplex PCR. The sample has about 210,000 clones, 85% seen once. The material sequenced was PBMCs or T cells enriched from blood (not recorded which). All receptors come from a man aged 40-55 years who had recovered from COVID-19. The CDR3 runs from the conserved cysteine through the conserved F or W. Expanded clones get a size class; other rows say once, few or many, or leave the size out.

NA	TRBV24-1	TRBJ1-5	CATSDGNNQPQHF
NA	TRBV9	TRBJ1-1	CASSPLEGQGAEAFF
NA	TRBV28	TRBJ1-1	CATRDRGTEAFF
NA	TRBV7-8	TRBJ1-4	CASSIGQGFEKLFF
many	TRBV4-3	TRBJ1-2	CASSQDQGDSRTNYGYTF
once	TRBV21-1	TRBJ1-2	CASSCRDRRKVNYGYTF
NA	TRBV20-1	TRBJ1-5	CSASSIDWGLQPQHF
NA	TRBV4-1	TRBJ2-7	CASSQVGGQGREQYF
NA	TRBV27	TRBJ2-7	CASSLGQGAYEQYF
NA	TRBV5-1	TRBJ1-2	CASSLAGQTGGYTF
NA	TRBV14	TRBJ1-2	CASSQTAGAGSRYTF
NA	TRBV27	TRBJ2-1	CASSQTSGRAYNEQFF
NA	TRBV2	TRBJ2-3	CASSETGTSGRPYSTDTQYF
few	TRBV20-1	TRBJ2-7	CSASPAGGFEQYF
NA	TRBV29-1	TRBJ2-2	CSVASGINWGTGELFF
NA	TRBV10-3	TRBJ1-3	CAISGTGRLGNTIYF
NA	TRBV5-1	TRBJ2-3	CASSYYTDTQYF
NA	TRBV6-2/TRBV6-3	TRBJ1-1	CASSPTPNTEAFF
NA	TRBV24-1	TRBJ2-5	CATSDPYTGTGWETQYF
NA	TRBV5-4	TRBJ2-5	CASSEAPRGLSETQYF
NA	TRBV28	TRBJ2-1	CASTGSGGTVSLQFF
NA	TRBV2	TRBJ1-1	CASKAAEINWNTEAFF
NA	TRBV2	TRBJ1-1	CASTVNTEAFF
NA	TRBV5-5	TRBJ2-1	CASSLGGLGFYEQFF
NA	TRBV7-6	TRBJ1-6	CASSPLAQPNSPLHF
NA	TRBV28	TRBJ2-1	CASSLGRDNEQFF
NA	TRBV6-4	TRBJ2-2	CASSEAGGPGELFF
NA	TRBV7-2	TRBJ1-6	CASSLAPGGNSPLHF
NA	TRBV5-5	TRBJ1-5	CASSRQGSNQPQHF
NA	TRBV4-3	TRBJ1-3	CASSQDLGAGVHSGNTIYF
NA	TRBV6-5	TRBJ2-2	CASSGGTSGIGELFF
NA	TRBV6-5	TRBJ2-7	CASSYSGTVLYEQYF
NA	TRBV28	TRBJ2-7	CASTGTSGSTYEQYF
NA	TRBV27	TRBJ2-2	CASSLGKGQGDYTGELFF
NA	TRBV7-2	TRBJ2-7	CASSPTRTALSYEQYF
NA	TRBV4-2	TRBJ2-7	CASSPAGRSYEQYF
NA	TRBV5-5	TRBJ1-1	CASSSQGGTEAFF
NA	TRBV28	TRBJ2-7	CASSLPGLAGGYEQYF
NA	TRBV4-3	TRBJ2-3	CASSQGLKREVGTDTQYF
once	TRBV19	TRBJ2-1	CASKSWGGQGSGEQFF
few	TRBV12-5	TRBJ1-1	CASGLTTEAFF
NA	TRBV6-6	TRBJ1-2	CASTRLGGGADGYTF
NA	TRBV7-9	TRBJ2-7	CASSRGLAWPEQYF
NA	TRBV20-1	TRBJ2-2	CSASLAGNTGELFF
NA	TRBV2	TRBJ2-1	CASSDRGSYNEQFF
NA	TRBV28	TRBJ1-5	CASRGDRGSNQPQHF
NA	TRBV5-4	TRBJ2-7	CASSLGDRSYEQYF
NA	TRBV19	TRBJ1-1	CASSIDWTGEAFF
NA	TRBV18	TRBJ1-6	CASSPGQGDNSPLHF
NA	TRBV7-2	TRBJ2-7	CASSLTSRYEQYF
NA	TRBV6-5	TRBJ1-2	CASTFGSNYGYTF